This is a list of T cell receptor beta chains from one sample in a study of identical twins. Each CDR3 protein gets one entry after TCRdb re-called the 5' RACE reads with MiXCR. The table lists fewer than 550,000 distinct CDR3 sequences, 14% of them singletons. The same specimen was also included in a second study, on yellow fever vaccine responses in identical twins.

The sequencing sample was made of CD4+ T cells sorted from blood. These receptors originate from a young woman in good health. CDR3s include the opening cysteine and the closing phenylalanine or tryptophan. Fields, in order: V gene, D gene, clone size, J gene, CDR3 protein, CDR3 DNA. D genes are given only for firm matches. Expanded clones get a size class; other rows say once, few or many, or leave the size out.

v_call: TRBV7-2
d_call: NA
clone_size: many
j_call: TRBJ2-7
cdr3_aa: CASSLAGVLYEQYF
cdr3_nt: TGTGCCAGCAGCTTAGCGGGGGTGTTGTACGAGCAGTACTTC

v_call: TRBV20-1
d_call: NA
clone_size: NA
j_call: TRBJ2-2
cdr3_aa: CSARYTGRSNTGELFF
cdr3_nt: TGCAGTGCTAGATACACAGGGAGATCGAACACCGGGGAGCTGTTTTTT

v_call: TRBV12-5
d_call: TRBD1
clone_size: few
j_call: TRBJ2-1
cdr3_aa: CASAPPRGQVYEQFF
cdr3_nt: TGTGCTAGTGCACCTCCCAGGGGGCAGGTATATGAGCAGTTCTTC

v_call: TRBV4-2
d_call: NA
clone_size: NA
j_call: TRBJ1-2
cdr3_aa: CASSQGGQGYTF
cdr3_nt: TGTGCCAGCAGCCAAGGGGGCCAGGGCTACACCTTC

v_call: TRBV20-1
d_call: NA
clone_size: NA
j_call: TRBJ2-7
cdr3_aa: CSARDRQGVHEQYF
cdr3_nt: TGCAGTGCTAGAGATCGGCAGGGAGTTCACGAGCAGTACTTC

v_call: TRBV5-1
d_call: NA
clone_size: few
j_call: TRBJ2-7
cdr3_aa: CASSLESPSYEQYF
cdr3_nt: TGCGCCAGCAGCTTAGAGTCCCCATCCTACGAGCAGTACTTC

v_call: TRBV7-2
d_call: TRBD2
clone_size: NA
j_call: TRBJ2-7
cdr3_aa: CASSRQLAGAYEQYF
cdr3_nt: TGTGCCAGCAGCCGCCAACTAGCGGGAGCCTACGAGCAGTACTTC

v_call: TRBV28
d_call: TRBD2
clone_size: NA
j_call: TRBJ2-3
cdr3_aa: CASSLSSGRAGSTDTQYF
cdr3_nt: TGTGCCAGCAGTTTATCTAGCGGGAGGGCGGGGAGCACAGATACGCAGTATTTT

v_call: TRBV7-9
d_call: TRBD1
clone_size: few
j_call: TRBJ1-1
cdr3_aa: CASSLGQGANTEAFF
cdr3_nt: TGTGCCAGCAGCTTAGGACAGGGGGCGAACACTGAAGCTTTCTTT

v_call: TRBV5-1
d_call: TRBD2
clone_size: NA
j_call: TRBJ2-1
cdr3_aa: CASSLGGSKNEQFF
cdr3_nt: TGCGCCAGCAGCTTAGGCGGGAGTAAGAATGAGCAGTTCTTC

v_call: TRBV6-2/TRBV6-3
d_call: NA
clone_size: NA
j_call: TRBJ2-4
cdr3_aa: CASTSRDGKNIQYF
cdr3_nt: TGTGCCAGCACCTCCAGGGACGGCAAAAACATTCAGTACTTC

v_call: TRBV4-2
d_call: NA
clone_size: many
j_call: TRBJ2-4
cdr3_aa: CASSQVTSTGAKNIQYF
cdr3_nt: TGTGCCAGCAGCCAAGTAACTTCTACGGGAGCCAAAAACATTCAGTACTTC

v_call: TRBV7-2
d_call: TRBD1
clone_size: few
j_call: TRBJ2-7
cdr3_aa: CASSSNPGQVYEQYF
cdr3_nt: TGTGCCAGCAGCTCCAATCCGGGACAGGTTTACGAGCAGTACTTC

v_call: TRBV29-1
d_call: TRBD1
clone_size: many
j_call: TRBJ2-7
cdr3_aa: CSVGQGAREQYF
cdr3_nt: TGCAGCGTCGGCCAGGGGGCGAGGGAGCAGTACTTC

v_call: TRBV12-3/TRBV12-4
d_call: TRBD1
clone_size: NA
j_call: TRBJ2-1
cdr3_aa: CASSRDRAGNEQFF
cdr3_nt: TGTGCCAGCAGCAGGGACAGGGCGGGCAATGAGCAGTTCTTC

v_call: TRBV29-1
d_call: TRBD2
clone_size: few
j_call: TRBJ2-1
cdr3_aa: CSVEGGGWEQFF
cdr3_nt: TGCAGCGTTGAGGGGGGGGGATGGGAGCAGTTCTTC

v_call: TRBV28
d_call: TRBD2
clone_size: once
j_call: TRBJ2-7
cdr3_aa: CASSFSYTGGSPRDYEQYF
cdr3_nt: TGTGCCAGCAGTTTTTCGTACACGGGCGGGAGTCCGAGGGACTACGAGCAGTACTTC

v_call: TRBV6-1
d_call: NA
clone_size: many
j_call: TRBJ2-1
cdr3_aa: CASSEVGSAYNEQFF
cdr3_nt: TGTGCCAGCAGTGAAGTCGGTAGCGCCTACAATGAGCAGTTCTTC

v_call: TRBV20-1
d_call: NA
clone_size: many
j_call: TRBJ2-5
cdr3_aa: CSARLAGETQYF
cdr3_nt: TGCAGTGCTAGACTAGCCGGTGAGACCCAGTACTTC

v_call: TRBV6-2/TRBV6-3
d_call: TRBD2
clone_size: few
j_call: TRBJ2-4
cdr3_aa: CASSLRLAGDQDF
cdr3_nt: TGTGCCAGCAGTCTTCGACTAGCGGGAGACCAGGACTTC

v_call: TRBV28
d_call: NA
clone_size: NA
j_call: TRBJ2-6
cdr3_aa: CASSLGVLSGANVLTF
cdr3_nt: TGTGCCAGCAGCCTTGGGGTGCTCTCTGGGGCCAACGTCCTGACTTTC

v_call: TRBV27
d_call: NA
clone_size: many
j_call: TRBJ2-7
cdr3_aa: CASSLGAALYEQYF
cdr3_nt: TGTGCCAGCAGTTTAGGAGCGGCACTCTACGAGCAGTACTTC

v_call: TRBV28
d_call: TRBD1
clone_size: NA
j_call: TRBJ2-7
cdr3_aa: CASSHHRGSSYEQYF
cdr3_nt: TGTGCCAGCAGTCATCACAGGGGCAGTAGCTACGAGCAGTACTTC

v_call: TRBV7-9
d_call: TRBD1
clone_size: NA
j_call: TRBJ2-1
cdr3_aa: CASSPRTGDHNEQFF
cdr3_nt: TGTGCCAGCAGCCCCCGGACAGGGGATCACAATGAGCAGTTCTTC

v_call: TRBV6-2/TRBV6-3
d_call: NA
clone_size: many
j_call: TRBJ2-7
cdr3_aa: CASSYGGIGEQYF
cdr3_nt: TGTGCCAGCAGTTACGGGGGAATCGGCGAGCAGTACTTC

v_call: TRBV5-6
d_call: NA
clone_size: NA
j_call: TRBJ2-1
cdr3_aa: CASSLEGYAEQFF
cdr3_nt: TGTGCCAGCAGCTTGGAGGGGTATGCTGAGCAGTTCTTC

v_call: TRBV6-2/TRBV6-3
d_call: NA
clone_size: few
j_call: TRBJ2-6
cdr3_aa: CASSLMASSGANVLTF
cdr3_nt: TGTGCCAGCAGTCTGATGGCGTCGTCTGGGGCCAACGTCCTGACTTTC

v_call: TRBV20-1
d_call: NA
clone_size: NA
j_call: TRBJ2-7
cdr3_aa: CSARVAGGGEQYF
cdr3_nt: TGCAGTGCTAGAGTGGCGGGCGGCGGCGAGCAGTACTTC

v_call: TRBV4-2
d_call: NA
clone_size: few
j_call: TRBJ2-4
cdr3_aa: CASSQAERTRRGSKNIQYF
cdr3_nt: TGTGCCAGCAGCCAAGCCGAACGCACCAGACGGGGATCCAAAAACATTCAGTACTTC

v_call: TRBV6-1
d_call: TRBD1
clone_size: NA
j_call: TRBJ2-2
cdr3_aa: CASRARQGRLNTGELFF
cdr3_nt: TGTGCCAGCAGGGCTCGACAGGGGAGGCTGAACACCGGGGAGCTGTTTTTT

v_call: TRBV18
d_call: NA
clone_size: few
j_call: TRBJ2-1
cdr3_aa: CASSPIPDRGFYNEQFF
cdr3_nt: TGTGCCAGCTCACCAATCCCAGACCGGGGGTTCTACAATGAGCAGTTCTTC

v_call: TRBV20-1
d_call: NA
clone_size: few
j_call: TRBJ2-2
cdr3_aa: CSARIAGGTGELFF
cdr3_nt: TGCAGTGCTAGGATCGCAGGGGGGACCGGGGAGCTGTTTTTT

v_call: TRBV4-1
d_call: TRBD1
clone_size: NA
j_call: TRBJ2-7
cdr3_aa: CASSQEGDRANEQYF
cdr3_nt: TGCGCCAGCAGCCAAGAGGGGGACAGGGCCAACGAGCAGTACTTC

v_call: TRBV27
d_call: TRBD2
clone_size: NA
j_call: TRBJ2-7
cdr3_aa: CASKLTSVSSYEQYF
cdr3_nt: TGTGCCAGCAAATTGACTAGCGTGAGCTCCTACGAGCAGTACTTC

v_call: TRBV24-1
d_call: TRBD1
clone_size: many
j_call: TRBJ2-1
cdr3_aa: CATSRTGSYNEQFF
cdr3_nt: TGTGCCACCAGCCGGACAGGGTCCTACAATGAGCAGTTCTTC

v_call: TRBV4-2
d_call: TRBD1
clone_size: few
j_call: TRBJ2-1
cdr3_aa: CASSQAGTVGYNEQFF
cdr3_nt: TGTGCCAGCAGCCAAGCCGGGACAGTGGGTTACAATGAGCAGTTCTTC

v_call: TRBV19
d_call: NA
clone_size: NA
j_call: TRBJ2-2
cdr3_aa: CASSPTRASRGTGELFF
cdr3_nt: TGTGCCAGTAGTCCGACTCGGGCTAGCAGGGGCACCGGGGAGCTGTTTTTT

v_call: TRBV30
d_call: NA
clone_size: NA
j_call: TRBJ1-1
cdr3_aa: CACRRDVNTEAFF
cdr3_nt: TGTGCCTGCCGGCGGGACGTGAACACTGAAGCTTTCTTT

v_call: TRBV24-1
d_call: TRBD2
clone_size: NA
j_call: TRBJ2-1
cdr3_aa: CATSDPGGTSGYNEQFF
cdr3_nt: TGTGCCACCAGTGACCCCGGGGGGACTAGCGGCTACAATGAGCAGTTCTTC

v_call: TRBV29-1
d_call: NA
clone_size: few
j_call: TRBJ2-5
cdr3_aa: CSARGEGGETQYF
cdr3_nt: TGCAGCGCTCGGGGTGAGGGTGGCGAGACCCAGTACTTC

v_call: TRBV20-1
d_call: NA
clone_size: many
j_call: TRBJ1-2
cdr3_aa: CNPKAGDGYTF
cdr3_nt: TGCAACCCAAAAGCGGGGGATGGCTACACCTTC

v_call: TRBV7-9
d_call: NA
clone_size: NA
j_call: TRBJ2-6
cdr3_aa: CVCQGLSGANVLTF
cdr3_nt: TGTGTTTGTCAGGGCCTCTCTGGGGCCAACGTCCTGACTTTC

v_call: TRBV5-1
d_call: NA
clone_size: many
j_call: TRBJ2-3
cdr3_aa: CASSWDGRTDTQYF
cdr3_nt: TGCGCCAGCAGCTGGGACGGTCGCACAGATACGCAGTATTTT

v_call: TRBV20-1
d_call: TRBD2
clone_size: NA
j_call: TRBJ2-3
cdr3_aa: CSARDPRTSGGTDTQYF
cdr3_nt: TGCAGTGCTAGAGACCCAAGGACTAGCGGTGGAACAGATACGCAGTATTTT

v_call: TRBV7-9
d_call: NA
clone_size: few
j_call: TRBJ2-1
cdr3_aa: CASSLGAGRPYNEQFF
cdr3_nt: TGTGCCAGCAGCTTAGGGGCGGGAAGACCCTACAATGAGCAGTTCTTC